This T cell receptor beta chain derives from a study of early T cells in non-severe SARS-CoV-2 infection. Overall study context: Sequencing used unsorted whole-blood bulk RNA, so chains lack pairing.

Individual cDNA molecules were tagged with unique molecular identifiers, the study reported. A single record per CDR3 protein comes from TCRdb applying MiXCR to the 5' RACE reads. The sample lists about 83,000 distinct CDR3 sequences; approximately 13% were seen once. Study-wide results and limits: CD4 and private specificities were missed by VDJdb matching, which favored anti-spike CD8 responses.

In its sample, this clonotype was seen many times. The antigen remains undetermined. Per the germline V gene, CDR1 is SGHVS and CDR2 is FNYEAQ. With 6 bases clipped from V and 6 bases from J, the junction kept 8 bases outside the gene matches. The CDR3 length is 14 residues. This receptor was taken from an adult who was a healthcare worker with PCR-confirmed SARS-CoV-2 infection or an uninfected control (not recorded which). The rearrangement joins TRBV7-6 to TRBJ2-3; TRBD2 matches at 8 bases. The specimen was whole blood. The CDR3 protein is CASSFSGKEDTQYF. CDR3 nucleotides: TGTGCCAGCAGTTTTAGCGGGAAGGAGGATACGCAGTATTTT.